These 4 T cell receptor beta chains share one sample of origin, sequenced in a study of OX40 agonist ivuxolimab in advanced cancers. Repertoires were generated with immunoSEQ multiplex PCR, while TCRdb's copy carries only in-frame clones and drops some. The table records 20,000 to 30,000 clones, 75% to 80% of them present only once. Sequencing was performed on CD4+ or CD8+ T cells sorted from blood, taken in a trial of the OX40 agonist ivuxolimab. The receptors stem from an adult with an advanced solid tumor such as melanoma, head and neck, liver or kidney cancer.

The chain is built from TRBV7-2 and TRBJ2-2; a weak D match, TRBD1 (5 bases). The V gene's germline CDR1 is SGHTA and CDR2 FQGNSA. CDR3 length: 14 amino acids. V lost 2 bases to trimming and J lost 9 bases, with 13 bases between them. The CDR3 coding sequence is TGTGCCAGCAGCTTAACGGTGCCAGGGAGGGAGCTGTTTTTT. Translating gives CASSLTVPGRELFF.

J is TRBJ2-1 and V is TRBV19; 9 bases are shared with TRBD2. V trimming: 4 bases; J trimming: 4 bases; junction bases outside the gene matches: 5. From germline, CDR1 is LNHDA and CDR2 SQIVND (reference sequence). CDR3 size: 15 residues. The CDR3 region is CASSNGGRDYNEQFF. As DNA, the CDR3 is TGTGCCAGTAGTAACGGCGGGAGGGATTACAATGAGCAGTTCTTC.

The chain links TRBV18 to TRBJ1-1; tentatively, D is TRBD1 (5 bases). V was shortened by 8 bases and J by 2 bases, with 15 bases between the two germline ends. This CDR3 contains 14 residues. Germline V gives CDR1 KGHSH, CDR2 LQKENI. DNA for the CDR3: TGTGCCAGCCCACTTGCAACAGGAAACACTGAAGCTTTCTTT. Protein: CASPLATGNTEAFF.

In this sample, this clone turned up a few times. The rearrangement uses TRBV10-1 and TRBJ2-5, with D perhaps matching TRBD1 (5 bases). Germline V gene lookup returns CDR1 WNHNN and CDR2 SYGVQD (reference sequence). The CDR3 has 13 amino acids. The germline V and J ends were trimmed by 10 bases and 6 bases, with 18 bases remaining between them. CDR3 sequence reads: CATSTTGRKTQYF. For the CDR3, the DNA is TGCGCCACCTCTACTACAGGACGAAAGACCCAGTACTTC.